Listed here are 14 T cell receptor beta chains from one sample, sequenced in a study of radiotherapy plus CTLA-4 blockade in lung cancer. Clones were read by immunoSEQ multiplex PCR, and TCRdb kept only the in-frame ones, dropping some. The repertoire has about 83,000 clones, about four fifths of them found once; the top ten carry approximately 3.8%. The sample consisted of peripheral blood, taken from a patient treated with radiotherapy plus ipilimumab. All receptors come from a human donor with non-small cell lung cancer who had a partial response to radiotherapy plus ipilimumab. Some clones in this sample may be carry-over from other donors' samples.

V is TRBV5-8 and J is TRBJ1-5; TRBD1 aligns across 7 bases. The junction had 6 bases not matched to a gene; V was cut back by 4 bases and J by 2 bases. Germline assignment: CDR1 SGHTS and CDR2 YDEGEE. This CDR3 region has 15 residues. The CDR3 bases are TGTGCCAGCAGCGTTGCGACAGGGCGCAATCAGCCCCAGCATTTT. Amino acids: CASSVATGRNQPQHF.

In this sample, this clone turned up once. The chain is built from TRBV9 and TRBJ2-5, with D possibly TRBD1 on 6 matching bases. The CDR3 totals 15 residues. Trimming stripped 3 bases from V and 2 bases from J, with 14 bases between. Germline V CDR1 and CDR2: SGDLS, YYNGEE. CDR3 amino acids: CASSGVEGVQETQYF. Written as DNA, the CDR3 is TGTGCCAGCAGCGGAGTAGAGGGGGTGCAAGAGACCCAGTACTTC. Using reference TRBV9 and TRBJ2-5 for the parts outside the CDR3, the full variable domain is DSGVTQTPKHLITATGQRVTLRCSPRSGDLSVYWYQQSLDQGLQFLIQYYNGEERAKGNILERFSAQQFPDLHSELNLSSLELGDSALYFCASSGVEGVQETQYFGPGTRLLVL.

J is TRBJ2-5 and V is TRBV11-3; tentatively, D is TRBD1 (5 bases). Trimming took 4 bases from V and 3 from J, leaving 12 bases between them. The germline V gene encodes CDR1 SGHNT and CDR2 YENEEA. The CDR3 sequence is 14 residues long. The DNA of the CDR3 is TGTGCCAGCAGCTCTTACCTCAGGGAAGAGACCCAGTACTTC. Its protein is CASSSYLREETQYF.

The rearrangement links TRBV6-1 to TRBJ1-6; 7 bases line up with TRBD1. Germline loops: CDR1 MNHNS, CDR2 SASEGT. V shed 5 bases, J shed 12 bases, and the junction held 13 bases outside the gene matches. This CDR3 spans 15 amino acids. The CDR3, as DNA: TGTGCCAGCAGTCCGCCGACAGGGTTAGGAGTACCCCTCCACTTT. Encoded protein: CASSPPTGLGVPLHF.

V and J are TRBV6-5 and TRBJ1-1; D is undetermined. Germline V CDR1 and CDR2: MNHEY, SVGAGI. V gave up 3 bases and J gave up 10 bases, with 18 bases separating them. The CDR3 is made up of 14 amino acids. The CDR3 spells CASSYSAEPSRAFF. The CDR3 DNA follows: TGTGCCAGCAGTTATTCTGCGGAGCCGAGTCGAGCTTTCTTT.

The chain has TRBV18 and TRBJ2-2; 10 bases agree with TRBD2. Unmatched junction bases numbered 0, after V lost 2 bases and J lost 0 bases. CDR3 length: 16 amino acids. CDR1 is KGHSH, CDR2 LQKENI, per germline. The CDR3 region is CASSPTSGANTGELFF. CDR3 in DNA: TGTGCCAGCTCACCAACTAGCGGGGCGAACACCGGGGAGCTGTTTTTT.

This clone was picked up one time. The chain joins TRBV7-2 to TRBJ2-2; the D gene is possibly TRBD1 (6 bases). Germline values: CDR1 SGHTA, CDR2 FQGNSA. The CDR3 runs 14 residues. V was shortened by 5 bases and J by 8 bases, with 15 bases between the two germline ends. The CDR3 coding sequence is TGTGCCAGCAGCAGGGGGACGAGAGGGGGGGAGCTGTTTTTT. Its protein product is CASSRGTRGGELFF.

The J gene is TRBJ2-1, the V gene TRBV2; 7 nucleotides align to TRBD1. This CDR3 has 15 residues. The trim removed 7 bases at V and 1 base at J, leaving 7 bases unmatched. Looked up from germline, CDR1 is SNHLY and CDR2 is FYNNEI. The CDR3 region has the DNA TGTGCCAGCACGGTAAGGGGGCAGTCCTACAATGAGCAGTTCTTC. Translated: CASTVRGQSYNEQFF. Combining the CDR3 with reference TRBV2 and TRBJ2-1 gives the whole variable domain EPEVTQTPSHQVTQMGQEVILRCVPISNHLYFYWYRQILGQKVEFLVSFYNNEISEKSEIFDDQFSVERPDGSNFTLKIRSTKLEDSAMYFCASTVRGQSYNEQFFGPGTRLTVL.

V is TRBV10-3 and J is TRBJ1-2; 8 bases are shared with TRBD1. Trimming took 5 bases from V and 3 from J; bases not matched to a gene: 5. Germline assignment: CDR1 ENHRY and CDR2 SYGVKD. This CDR3 has 14 residues. In DNA, the CDR3 is TGTGCCATCAGTCGACAGGGGACCCACTATGGCTACACCTTC. Protein sequence: CAISRQGTHYGYTF.

The V call is TRBV5-1, the J call TRBJ2-1; TRBD2 might be the D (6 bases). The CDR3 is 15 residues long. Germline CDR1 is SGHRS and CDR2 is YFSETQ. Between the trimmed V and J ends, which lost 2 bases and 8 bases, there was a span of 17 bases. The CDR3 region is CASSFVTSGSDEQFF. The CDR3 bases are TGCGCCAGCAGCTTCGTCACCAGCGGGTCGGATGAGCAGTTCTTC.

The rearrangement joins TRBV25-1 to TRBJ2-1; 10 bases fit TRBD1. The germline V gene encodes CDR1 MGHDK and CDR2 SYGVNS. This CDR3 comprises 15 residues. Trimming took 3 bases from V and 6 from J; bases not matched to a gene: 5. The CDR3 region is CASSDATGGPNEQFF. The CDR3 DNA reads TGTGCCAGCAGTGACGCGACAGGGGGCCCCAATGAGCAGTTCTTC.

This chain connects TRBV5-4 to TRBJ2-3; no clear D gene. Germline V CDR1 and CDR2: SGHNT, YYREEE (reference sequence). The CDR3 covers 15 residues. V was trimmed by 0 bases and J by 8 bases, leaving 16 bases between them. The CDR3 sequence: CASSLAPSREVTQYF. CDR3 nucleotide sequence: TGTGCCAGCAGCTTGGCCCCCTCTAGAGAGGTTACGCAGTATTTT.

This rearrangement joins TRBV19 to TRBJ2-5, with TRBD1 identical over 7 bases. The last part of the DNA fits TRBJ2-7 better; the J call may be wrong. Germline CDR1 and CDR2: LNHDA and SQIVND (reference sequence). The CDR3 length is 14 residues. Here the CDR3 DNA reads TGTGCCAGTAGCTTACCTGACAGGGCTGGCGAGCAGTACTTC. It translates to CASSLPDRAGEQYF.

J is TRBJ2-7 and V is TRBV2, with TRBD2 identical over 8 bases. Per the germline V gene, CDR1 is SNHLY and CDR2 is FYNNEI. J lost 2 bases, V lost 7 bases, and 4 bases had no gene match. CDR3 length: 13 residues. The CDR3 region is CASKVAGPYEQYF. CDR3 coding DNA: TGTGCCAGCAAAGTAGCGGGGCCCTACGAGCAGTACTTC.